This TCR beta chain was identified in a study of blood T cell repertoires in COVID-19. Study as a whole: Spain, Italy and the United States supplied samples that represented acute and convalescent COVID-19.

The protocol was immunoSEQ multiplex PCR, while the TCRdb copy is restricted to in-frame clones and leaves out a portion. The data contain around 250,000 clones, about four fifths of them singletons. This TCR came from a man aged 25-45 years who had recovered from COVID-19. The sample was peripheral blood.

CDR3 protein: CASSLGSRPDYGYTF. Here the CDR3 DNA reads TGTGCCAGCAGCTTAGGTAGCAGACCGGACTATGGCTACACCTTC. This chain links TRBV7-9 with TRBJ1-2; unclear D gene. Trimming shortened V by 1 base and J by 3 bases, and 12 bases separated the two germline ends. Germline V gene data show CDR1 as SEHNR and CDR2 as FQNEAQ (reference sequence). The CDR3 totals 15 residues.